What follows is one T cell receptor beta chain and its context. Its antigen is not known. Patients sequenced had flow cytometry evidence of CD8+CD57+ cell expansion. With no exception, the patients had severe acquired aplastic anemia. V lost 1 base, J lost 2 bases, and 9 bases lay in between. The CDR3 length is 14 residues. CDR1 is LNHDA and CDR2 is SQIVND in the germline V gene (reference sequence). The data derive from a study of CD8+CD57+ T cells in acquired aplastic anemia. Study summary: DNA from sorted CD4+ and CD8+ cells averaged roughly 3.2 ug. Study findings and constraints: No significant patient-versus-control difference appeared in CD8+ Simpson's diversity. Patients shared 25 to 35 CD8+ CDR3 sequences with controls.

Genomic DNA, serving as template, underwent TCR beta VDJ and CDR3 profiling. TCRdb passed the reads through MiXCR, listing each CDR3 protein once. The table lists 150,000 to 200,000 distinct CDR3 sequences, 40% to 50% of them singletons. The source material was sorted CD4+, CD8+, or CD8+CD57+ T cells (not recorded which) from PBMCs. The rearrangement uses TRBV19 and TRBJ2-7, with D perhaps TRBD1 or TRBD2 (5 bases each). This receptor was obtained from a human donor with aplastic anemia. The CDR3 is CASSIGETAYEQYF. CDR3 in DNA: TGTGCCAGTAGTATAGGGGAGACAGCCTACGAGCAGTACTTC. Drawing the rest from reference TRBV19 and TRBJ2-7, the complete variable domain is DGGITQSPKYLFRKEGQNVTLSCEQNLNHDAMYWYRQDPGQGLRLIYYSQIVNDFQKGDIAEGYSVSREKKESFPLTVTSAQKNPTAFYLCASSIGETAYEQYFGPGTRLTVT.